Listed below are T cell receptor beta chains from one sample, sequenced in a study of CD8 T cells in ankylosing spondylitis. TCRdb reprocessed the 5' RACE reads with MiXCR, giving one entry per CDR3 protein. In the table there are a few hundred thousand distinct CDR3 sequences, about 20% of which are singletons. The sequenced sample was blood, either unsorted or a sorted T cell fraction (not recorded which). These receptors were taken from a female donor with ankylosing spondylitis or in good health (not recorded which). Each CDR3 is given with its conserved first and last residue. The D gene is left open where the match is weak. Some rows mark clone size as missing; the rest say once, few, many or name a class of expanded clone.

TRBD2	many	TRBV5-1	TRBJ2-1	TGCGCCAGCAGCTTGGCTGGGACTAGCGAAGTAGATGAGCAGTTCTTC	CASSLAGTSEVDEQFF
NA	few	TRBV3-1	TRBJ2-3	TGTGCCAGCAGCCAAGATCCCGGCGGGGCTGGAACAGATACGCAGTATTTT	CASSQDPGGAGTDTQYF
TRBD2	few	TRBV15	TRBJ2-1	TGTGCCACCAGCAGAGACCTAATCGGACTAGCGGGCGAGCAGTTCTTC	CATSRDLIGLAGEQFF
TRBD1	few	TRBV6-1	TRBJ2-7	TGTGCCAGCAGTCCACGACAGGGCACCTACGAGCAGTACTTC	CASSPRQGTYEQYF
NA	few	TRBV7-2	TRBJ2-7	TGTGCCAGCAGCTTAGACGGAAGTCTATACGAGCAGTACTTC	CASSLDGSLYEQYF
TRBD2	many	TRBV7-2	TRBJ2-1	TGTGCCAGCAGCTTCCATTCTAGCGGGAGAGTTGGTGAGCAGTTCTTC	CASSFHSSGRVGEQFF
NA	once	TRBV2	TRBJ1-4	TGTGCCAGCAGTGGGCCGCAGGCCTACGAAAAACTGTTTTTT	CASSGPQAYEKLFF
TRBD1	NA	TRBV7-2	TRBJ2-7	TGTGCCAGCAGCGAGGATGTGACAGGGTCATACGAGCAGTACTTC	CASSEDVTGSYEQYF
NA	NA	TRBV5-1	TRBJ2-6	TGCGCCAGCCCAGGAAAGGACATTACTGGGGCCAACGTCCTGACTTTC	CASPGKDITGANVLTF
NA	few	TRBV5-1	TRBJ1-5	TGCGCCAGCAGCCTGACGGGGAGGGATCAGCCCCAGCATTTT	CASSLTGRDQPQHF